The entry below gives a single T cell receptor (beta chain) sequence along with its context. The germline V gene encodes CDR1 SQVTM and CDR2 ANQGSEA. The CDR3 is 12 residues long. The V end was cut by 7 bases, the J end by 3 bases, with 10 bases between. This sample was included in a study of blood T cells in healthy people across ages. Researchers collected 9.5 to 10 milliliters of peripheral blood from every single donor. With a J-beta primer mix and a sample-barcoded 5' primer, a second PCR ran about 6 to 11 cycles. Every sample returned 2.5 million or more CDR3-containing paired-end reads. MiXCR was run by TCRdb on the 5' RACE reads, yielding one entry per CDR3 protein. The table has hundreds of thousands of distinct CDR3 sequences, 56% seen once; the top ten hold 20% to 30%.

The chain employs TRBV29-1 and TRBJ2-1; D assignment may be TRBD1 or TRBD2 (5 bases each). The material sequenced was blood. This clonotype originated in a middle-aged man in good health. In DNA form, the CDR3 reads TGCAGCGGGGGGAAGGGCTACAATGAGCAGTTCTTC. Its translation is CSGGKGYNEQFF.